This T cell receptor (beta chain) came from a study of T cells in Graves' hyperthyroidism and ophthalmopathy. Study results and caveats: The model's output predicted ophthalmopathy at a median of 6.5 months prior to onset. Most clonotypes expanded in thyroid above 0.001 were likewise present in blood.

Researchers barred patients who had uncontrolled infection, other autoimmune disease, pregnancy or lactation. Using 9.5 to 10 ml of fresh peripheral blood, PBMCs were prepared. Amplification yielded TCR beta CDR3 regions, with RNA transcripts as the source. The HTBI set primed first-round TCR CDR3 RT-PCR. TCRdb re-called the multiplex PCR reads with MiXCR, one entry per CDR3 protein. The sample lists around 340,000 distinct CDR3 sequences, less than 20% occurring once. This clonotype has at least ten counts. Antigen: not known. Germline-derived CDR1 and CDR2 are SNHLY and FYNNEI. Trimming pared 10 bases from V and 5 bases from J, leaving 15 bases between. This CDR3 region has 13 residues.

The chain is built from TRBV2 and TRBJ2-4, with a weak D call TRBD2 (5 bases). The TCR was taken from a woman aged 40 to 50 with Graves' ophthalmopathy. Sequencing was done on a sample of blood. The CDR3 here is CATTPSSQNIQYF. CDR3 nucleotides: TGTGCCACAACCCCTAGCAGCCAAAACATTCAGTACTTC.